These T cell receptor beta chains were read from a single sample in a study of STAT5B mutations in CD4+ large granular lymphocyte leukemia. Only in-frame clones appear in the TCRdb table, and some are missing; sequencing was by immunoSEQ multiplex PCR. This table holds some 30,000 clones, roughly four fifths found once. Specimen: CD4+ T cells from blood buffy coats. The receptors derive from a human donor in good health. Each CDR3 is given with its conserved first and last residue. A D gene is named only where the DNA matches it firmly. Where a row states a size, it is once, few, many or the class of an expanded clone; other rows omit it.

j_call v_call d_call clone_size cdr3_aa cdr3_nt
TRBJ2-1 TRBV5-4 TRBD2 - CASSKAGVSGNEQFF TGTGCCAGCAGCAAAGCGGGAGTGTCCGGGAATGAGCAGTTCTTC
TRBJ1-3 TRBV6-5 - - CASSCLRLSCHHIYF TGTGCCAGCAGTTGTCTCAGGCTCTCGTGCCACCATATATATTTT
TRBJ2-1 TRBV30 TRBD1 - CAWSPGTGVYNEQFF TGTGCCTGGAGTCCCGGGACAGGGGTCTACAATGAGCAGTTCTTC
TRBJ2-3 TRBV9 TRBD1 - CASSAPGTVSADTQYF TGTGCCAGCAGCGCCCCCGGGACAGTTAGCGCAGATACGCAGTATTTT
TRBJ2-6 TRBV27 - - CASRTGTGANVLTF TGTGCCAGCAGAACAGGGACTGGGGCCAACGTCCTGACTTTC
TRBJ1-4 TRBV30 TRBD1 - CAWTTGTGSEKLFF TGTGCCTGGACCACCGGGACAGGGAGTGAAAAACTGTTTTTT
TRBJ2-3 TRBV6-4 TRBD1 - CASSDSGQATDTQYF TGTGCCAGCAGTGACTCGGGACAGGCCACAGATACGCAGTATTTT
TRBJ2-1 TRBV7-8 - - CASSLVVADSYNEQFF TGTGCCAGCAGCTTAGTTGTAGCGGATTCCTACAATGAGCAGTTCTTC
TRBJ2-1 TRBV6-1 TRBD2 - CASRLGTSGTEQFF TGTGCCAGCAGGTTAGGGACTAGCGGGACAGAGCAGTTCTTC
TRBJ1-2 TRBV6-6 - - CASSLPGYGYTF TGTGCCAGCAGTCTGCCTGGCTATGGCTACACCTTC
TRBJ2-2 TRBV4-2 TRBD2 few CASSQGTSENTGELFF TGTGCCAGCAGCCAAGGGACTAGCGAGAACACCGGGGAGCTGTTTTTT
TRBJ2-7 TRBV5-5 - - CASSLDGTYEQYF TGTGCCAGCAGCTTGGACGGAACCTACGAGCAGTACTTC
TRBJ2-7 TRBV6-5 - - CASSLTGPSYEQYF TGTGCCAGCAGTCTAACCGGGCCCTCCTACGAGCAGTACTTC
TRBJ1-4 TRBV10-3 - - CAISGRGDEKLFF TGTGCCATCAGCGGGAGGGGGGATGAAAAACTGTTTTTT
TRBJ2-7 TRBV4-3 - - CASSQGREVIYEQYF TGCGCCAGCAGCCAAGGGCGGGAAGTAATCTACGAGCAGTACTTC
TRBJ2-3 TRBV19 - - CASSISDTQYF TGTGCCAGTAGTATTTCAGATACGCAGTATTTT
TRBJ2-7 TRBV6-5 - - CASSLAMTTAYEQYF TGTGCCAGCAGTCTCGCCATGACGACGGCCTACGAGCAGTACTTC
TRBJ1-1 TRBV29-1 - few CSVGPTRNTEAFF TGCAGCGTTGGGCCGACACGGAACACTGAAGCTTTCTTT
TRBJ2-7 TRBV4-1 - - CASSQAAGQGYEQYF TGCGCCAGCAGCCAAGCTGCCGGGCAGGGTTACGAGCAGTACTTC
TRBJ2-1 TRBV5-5 - - CASSPGGGGLYNEQFF TGTGCCAGCAGCCCCGGAGGGGGAGGGCTATACAATGAGCAGTTCTTC
TRBJ2-1 TRBV4-1 TRBD2 - CASSQDRVGAGGRGSYNEQFF TGCGCCAGCAGCCAAGATCGGGTTGGGGCGGGAGGAAGGGGCTCCTACAATGAGCAGTTCTTC
TRBJ2-1 TRBV11-2 TRBD1 - CASNHNRGQYNEQFF TGTGCCAGCAACCATAACAGGGGTCAATACAATGAGCAGTTCTTC
TRBJ2-1 TRBV5-1 - - CASSTGTGYNEQFF TGCGCCAGCAGTACCGGGACGGGTTACAATGAGCAGTTCTTC
TRBJ1-4 TRBV30 - - CAAWRATNEKLFF TGTGCCGCCTGGCGGGCCACTAATGAAAAACTGTTTTTT
TRBJ2-3 TRBV7-3 - - CASSLYGGATDTQYF TGTGCCAGCAGCCTCTACGGCGGAGCCACAGATACGCAGTATTTT
TRBJ1-2 TRBV30 TRBD1 - CAWSTGVRGYTF TGTGCCTGGAGTACAGGGGTGAGAGGCTACACCTTC
TRBJ2-3 TRBV7-3 TRBD2 - CASSLTRGGSTDTQYF TGTGCCAGCAGCCTTACTCGGGGGGGGAGCACAGATACGCAGTATTTT
TRBJ2-5 TRBV11-2 - - CASSPGGGGETQYF TGTGCCAGCAGCCCCGGCGGGGGCGGTGAGACCCAGTACTTC
TRBJ1-2 TRBV7-2 - - CASRKDEGSYGYTF TGTGCCAGCAGAAAGGATGAAGGGAGTTATGGCTACACCTTC
TRBJ2-1 TRBV18 TRBD2 - CASSPGSGVYNEQFF TGTGCCAGCTCACCGGGTAGCGGGGTTTACAATGAGCAGTTCTTC
TRBJ1-3 TRBV2 - - CASIPQTGGWGNTIYF TGTGCCAGCATCCCCCAAACTGGGGGTTGGGGAAACACCATATATTTT
TRBJ2-1 TRBV21-1 - - CASRPPQRTYNEQFF TGTGCCAGCAGGCCCCCACAGCGTACCTACAATGAGCAGTTCTTC
TRBJ2-1 TRBV27 - - CATAGKGEANNEQFF TGTGCCACCGCCGGGAAGGGGGAGGCGAACAATGAGCAGTTCTTC
TRBJ1-1 TRBV14 TRBD1 - CASSQRRDREFEAFF TGTGCCAGCAGCCAAAGAAGGGACAGGGAATTTGAAGCTTTCTTT
TRBJ2-3 TRBV4-3 - - CASSQRKSSTDTQYF TGCGCCAGCAGCCAACGCAAGTCTAGCACAGATACGCAGTATTTT
TRBJ2-7 TRBV19 TRBD1 - CASSQPGQGTPYEQYF TGTGCCAGTAGCCAACCGGGACAGGGGACCCCCTACGAGCAGTACTTC
TRBJ2-5 TRBV5-6 TRBD2 - CASSFPQALAGVSETQYF TGTGCCAGCAGCTTTCCCCAGGCACTAGCGGGAGTGAGCGAGACCCAGTACTTC
TRBJ2-6 TRBV7-9 - - CASSLVEANVLTF TGTGCCAGCAGCTTAGTGGAGGCCAACGTCCTGACTTTC
TRBJ2-1 TRBV11-2 - once CASSPGPLNEQFF TGTGCCAGCAGCCCGGGGCCCCTGAATGAGCAGTTCTTC
TRBJ1-2 TRBV25-1 - - CASSEFLDTNYGYTF TGTGCCAGCAGTGAATTTCTGGATACTAACTATGGCTACACCTTC